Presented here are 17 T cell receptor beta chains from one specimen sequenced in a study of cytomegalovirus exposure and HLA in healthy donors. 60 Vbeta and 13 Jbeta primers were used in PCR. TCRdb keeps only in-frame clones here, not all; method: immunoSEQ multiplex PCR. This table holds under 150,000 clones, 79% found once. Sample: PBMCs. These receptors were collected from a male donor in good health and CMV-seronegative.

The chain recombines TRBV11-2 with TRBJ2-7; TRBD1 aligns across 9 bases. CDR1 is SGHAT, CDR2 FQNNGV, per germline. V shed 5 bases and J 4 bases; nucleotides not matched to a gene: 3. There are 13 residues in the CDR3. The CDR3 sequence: CASSRTGAYEQYF. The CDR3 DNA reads TGTGCCAGCAGCAGGACAGGGGCGTACGAGCAGTACTTC.

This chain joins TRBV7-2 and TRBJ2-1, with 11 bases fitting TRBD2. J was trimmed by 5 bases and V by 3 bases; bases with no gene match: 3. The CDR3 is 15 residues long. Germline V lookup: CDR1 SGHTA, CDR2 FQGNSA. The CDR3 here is CASSFLTSGNNEQFF. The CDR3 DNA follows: TGTGCCAGCAGCTTCCTGACTAGCGGGAACAATGAGCAGTTCTTC.

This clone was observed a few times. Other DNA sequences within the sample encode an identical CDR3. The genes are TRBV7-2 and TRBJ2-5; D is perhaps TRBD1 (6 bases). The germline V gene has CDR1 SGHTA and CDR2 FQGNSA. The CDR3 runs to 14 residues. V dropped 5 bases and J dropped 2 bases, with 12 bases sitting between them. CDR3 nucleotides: TGTGCCAGCAGCCCCCCAGGGGAACAAGAGACCCAGTACTTC. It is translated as CASSPPGEQETQYF.

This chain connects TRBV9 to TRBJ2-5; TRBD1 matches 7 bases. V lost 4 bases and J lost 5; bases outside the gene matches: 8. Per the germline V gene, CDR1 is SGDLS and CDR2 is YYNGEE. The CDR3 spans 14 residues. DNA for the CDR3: TGTGCCAGCAGCCGAAGGCAGGGGGACGAGACCCAGTACTTC. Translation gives CASSRRQGDETQYF. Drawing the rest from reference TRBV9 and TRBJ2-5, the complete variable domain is DSGVTQTPKHLITATGQRVTLRCSPRSGDLSVYWYQQSLDQGLQFLIQYYNGEERAKGNILERFSAQQFPDLHSELNLSSLELGDSALYFCASSRRQGDETQYFGPGTRLLVL.

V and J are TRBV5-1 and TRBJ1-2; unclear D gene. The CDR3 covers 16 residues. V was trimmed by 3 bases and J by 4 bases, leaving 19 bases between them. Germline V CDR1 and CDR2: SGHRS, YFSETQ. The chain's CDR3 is CASSSGRGEILYGYTF. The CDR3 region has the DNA TGCGCCAGCAGCTCCGGGAGAGGCGAAATCCTCTATGGCTACACCTTC.

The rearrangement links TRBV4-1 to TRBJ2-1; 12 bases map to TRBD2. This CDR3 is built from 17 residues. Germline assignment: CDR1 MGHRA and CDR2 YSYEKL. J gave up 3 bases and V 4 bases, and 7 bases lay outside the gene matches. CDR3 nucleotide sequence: TGCGCCAGCAGCCGAGAGACTAGCGGGGGCGTCTACAATGAGCAGTTCTTC. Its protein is CASSRETSGGVYNEQFF.

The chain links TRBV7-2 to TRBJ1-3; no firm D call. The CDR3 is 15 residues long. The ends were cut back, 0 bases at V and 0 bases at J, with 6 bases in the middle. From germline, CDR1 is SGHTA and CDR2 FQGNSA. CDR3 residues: CASSLAPSSGNTIYF. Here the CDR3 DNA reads TGTGCCAGCAGCTTAGCCCCCTCCTCTGGAAACACCATATATTTT.

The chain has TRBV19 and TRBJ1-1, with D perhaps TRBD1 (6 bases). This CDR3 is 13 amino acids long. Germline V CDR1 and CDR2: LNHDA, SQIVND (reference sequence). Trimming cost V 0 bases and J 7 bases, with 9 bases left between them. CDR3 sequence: CASSIEGRGEAFF. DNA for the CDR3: TGTGCCAGTAGTATAGAGGGCAGGGGTGAAGCTTTCTTT.

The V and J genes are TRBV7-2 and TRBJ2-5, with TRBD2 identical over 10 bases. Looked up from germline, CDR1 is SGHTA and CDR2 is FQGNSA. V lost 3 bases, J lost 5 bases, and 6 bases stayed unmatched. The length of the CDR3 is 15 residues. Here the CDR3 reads CASSLRAGGRETQYF. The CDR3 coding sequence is TGTGCCAGCAGCTTGAGAGCGGGGGGGCGGGAGACCCAGTACTTC.

CDR3 coding DNA: TGTGCCAGTACGGGGGACACAGATACGCAGTATTTT. Translation: CASTGDTDTQYF. The chain is built from TRBV19 and TRBJ2-3; D possibly corresponds to TRBD2 (6 bases). Germline values: CDR1 LNHDA, CDR2 SQIVND (reference sequence). Trimming took off 7 bases at V and 2 bases at J, with 7 bases between the two ends. This CDR3 is 12 amino acids long.

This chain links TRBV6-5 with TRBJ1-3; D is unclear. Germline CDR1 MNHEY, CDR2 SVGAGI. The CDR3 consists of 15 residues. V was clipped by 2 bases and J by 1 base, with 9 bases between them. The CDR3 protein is CASSYRARSGNTIYF. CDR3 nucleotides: TGTGCCAGCAGTTACCGTGCCCGGTCTGGAAACACCATATATTTT.

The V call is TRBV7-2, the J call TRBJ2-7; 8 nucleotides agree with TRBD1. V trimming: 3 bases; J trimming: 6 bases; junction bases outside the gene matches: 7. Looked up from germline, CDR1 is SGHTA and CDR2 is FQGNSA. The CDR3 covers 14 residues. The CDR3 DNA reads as TGTGCCAGCAGCTTGAACAGGGGGTCCCCCGAGCAGTACTTC. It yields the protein CASSLNRGSPEQYF.

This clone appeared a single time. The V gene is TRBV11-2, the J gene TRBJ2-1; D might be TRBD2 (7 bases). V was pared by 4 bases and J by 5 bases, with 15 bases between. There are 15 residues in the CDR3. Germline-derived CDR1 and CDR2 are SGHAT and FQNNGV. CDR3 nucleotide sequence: TGTGCCAGCAGCTCCCAAGGGGGGACTAACAATGAGCAGTTCTTC. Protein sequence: CASSSQGGTNNEQFF.

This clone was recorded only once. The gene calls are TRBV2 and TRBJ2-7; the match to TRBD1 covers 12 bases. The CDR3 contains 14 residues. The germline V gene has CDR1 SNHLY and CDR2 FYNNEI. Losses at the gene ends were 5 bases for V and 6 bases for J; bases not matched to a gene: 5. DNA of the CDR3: TGTGCCAGCAGTCCCGGGACAGGGGGCTCCGAGCAGTACTTC. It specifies CASSPGTGGSEQYF.

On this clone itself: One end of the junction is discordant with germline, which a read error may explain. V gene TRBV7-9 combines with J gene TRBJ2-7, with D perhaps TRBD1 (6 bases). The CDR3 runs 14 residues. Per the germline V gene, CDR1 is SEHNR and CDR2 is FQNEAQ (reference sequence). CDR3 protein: CSSSVKGVPYEQYF. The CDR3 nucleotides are TGTTCCAGCAGCGTAAAGGGGGTCCCCTACGAGCAGTACTTC.

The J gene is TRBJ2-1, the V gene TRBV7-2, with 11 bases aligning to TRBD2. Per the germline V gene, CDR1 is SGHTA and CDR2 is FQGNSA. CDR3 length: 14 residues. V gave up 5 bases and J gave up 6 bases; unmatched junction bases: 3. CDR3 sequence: CASSLLAGGNEQFF. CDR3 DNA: TGTGCCAGCAGCCTCCTAGCGGGGGGCAATGAGCAGTTCTTC.

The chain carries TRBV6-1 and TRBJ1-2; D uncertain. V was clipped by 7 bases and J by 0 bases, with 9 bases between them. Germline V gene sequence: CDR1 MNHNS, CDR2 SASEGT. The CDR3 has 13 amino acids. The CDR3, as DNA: TGTGCCAGCATTCCTACAGCTAACTATGGCTACACCTTC. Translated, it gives CASIPTANYGYTF.